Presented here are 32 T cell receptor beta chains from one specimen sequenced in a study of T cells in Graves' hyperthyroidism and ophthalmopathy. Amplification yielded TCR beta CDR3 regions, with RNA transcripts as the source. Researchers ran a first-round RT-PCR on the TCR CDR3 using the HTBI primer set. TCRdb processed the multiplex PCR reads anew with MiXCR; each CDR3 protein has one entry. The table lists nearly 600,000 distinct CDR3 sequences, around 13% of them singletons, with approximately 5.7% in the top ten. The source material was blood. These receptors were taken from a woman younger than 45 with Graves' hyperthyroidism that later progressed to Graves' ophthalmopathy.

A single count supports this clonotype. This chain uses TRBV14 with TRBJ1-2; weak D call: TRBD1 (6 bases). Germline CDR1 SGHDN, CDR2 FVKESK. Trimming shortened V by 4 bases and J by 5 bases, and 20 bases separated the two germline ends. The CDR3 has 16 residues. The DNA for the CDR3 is TGTGCCAGCAGCCCTCGCTCATTGACAGGCTTATATGGCTACACCTTC. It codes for CASSPRSLTGLYGYTF.

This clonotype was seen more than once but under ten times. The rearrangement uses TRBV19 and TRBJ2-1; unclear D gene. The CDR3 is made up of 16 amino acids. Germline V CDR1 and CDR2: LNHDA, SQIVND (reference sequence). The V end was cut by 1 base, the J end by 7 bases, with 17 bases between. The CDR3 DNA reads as TGTGCCAGTAGTATAGCGAGGCGCACTAAGAAGAATGAGCAGTTCTTC. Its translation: CASSIARRTKKNEQFF.

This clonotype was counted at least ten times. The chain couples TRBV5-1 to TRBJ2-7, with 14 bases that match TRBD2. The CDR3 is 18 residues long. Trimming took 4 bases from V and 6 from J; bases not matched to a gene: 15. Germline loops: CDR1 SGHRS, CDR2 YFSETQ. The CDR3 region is CASSGGLAGGPLRGEQYF. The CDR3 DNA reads TGCGCCAGCAGCGGTGGACTAGCGGGAGGCCCCCTTCGAGGCGAGCAGTACTTC. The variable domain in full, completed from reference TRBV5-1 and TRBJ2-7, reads KAGVTQTPRYLIKTRGQQVTLSCSPISGHRSVSWYQQTPGQGLQFLFEYFSETQRNKGNFPGRFSGRQFSNSRSEMNVSTLELGDSALYLCASSGGLAGGPLRGEQYFGPGTRLTVT.

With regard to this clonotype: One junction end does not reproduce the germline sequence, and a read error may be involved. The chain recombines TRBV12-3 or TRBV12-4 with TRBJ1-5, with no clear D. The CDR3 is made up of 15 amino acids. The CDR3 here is CASSLSRRDNQPQHF. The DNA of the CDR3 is TGTGCCAGCAGTTTAAGCCGGAGAGACAATCAGCCCCAACATTTT.

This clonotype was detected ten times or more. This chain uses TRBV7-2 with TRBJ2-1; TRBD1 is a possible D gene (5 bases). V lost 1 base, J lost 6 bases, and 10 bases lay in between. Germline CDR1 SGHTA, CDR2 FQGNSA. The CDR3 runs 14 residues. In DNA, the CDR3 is TGTGCCAGCAGCTTAGAGGCAGGGCTCAATGAGCAGTTCTTC. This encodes CASSLEAGLNEQFF.

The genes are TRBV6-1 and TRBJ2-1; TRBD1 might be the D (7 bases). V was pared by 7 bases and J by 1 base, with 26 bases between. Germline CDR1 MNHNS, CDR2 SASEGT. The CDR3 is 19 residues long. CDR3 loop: CASTKGRRGPEGSYNEQFF. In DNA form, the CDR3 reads TGTGCCAGCACCAAGGGCAGGAGGGGGCCTGAGGGGTCCTACAATGAGCAGTTCTTC.

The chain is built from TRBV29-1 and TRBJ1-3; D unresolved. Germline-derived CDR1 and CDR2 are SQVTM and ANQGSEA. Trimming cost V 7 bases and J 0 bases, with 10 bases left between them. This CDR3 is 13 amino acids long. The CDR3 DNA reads TGCAGCGCCTCACAGAGCTCTGGAAACACCATATATTTT. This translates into CSASQSSGNTIYF.

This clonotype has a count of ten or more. The chain's CDR3 is CANPTSGRVGPKNNEQFF. Written as DNA, the CDR3 is TGTGCCAACCCGACTAGCGGGAGAGTTGGGCCCAAGAACAATGAGCAGTTCTTC. V usage is TRBV28 and J usage is TRBJ2-1, with 12 nucleotides matching TRBD2. V lost 10 bases and J lost 5; bases outside the gene matches: 18. The CDR3 spans 18 residues. Germline CDR1 and CDR2: MDHEN and SYDVKM.

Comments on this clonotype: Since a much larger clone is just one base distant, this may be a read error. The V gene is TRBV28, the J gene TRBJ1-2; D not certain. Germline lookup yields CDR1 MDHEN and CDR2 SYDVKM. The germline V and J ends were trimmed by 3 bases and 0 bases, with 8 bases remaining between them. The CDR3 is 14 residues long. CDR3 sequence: CASSFLGTNYGYTF. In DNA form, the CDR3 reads TGTGCCAGCAGTTTCCTCGGGACTAACTATGGCTACACCTTC.

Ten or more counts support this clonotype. CDR3 sequence (DNA): TGTGCCAGCAGTGAAGAGGCAGGACGGTCTAATTCACCCCTCCACTTT. Residues: CASSEEAGRSNSPLHF. This rearrangement joins TRBV2 to TRBJ1-6; D unclear. The CDR3 length is 16 residues. Per germline, CDR1 SNHLY and CDR2 FYNNEI. Trimming shortened V by 1 base and J by 6 bases, and 13 bases separated the two germline ends. The full variable domain, in which reference TRBV2 and TRBJ1-6 provide the parts outside the CDR3, is EPEVTQTPSHQVTQMGQEVILRCVPISNHLYFYWYRQILGQKVEFLVSFYNNEISEKSEIFDDQFSVERPDGSNFTLKIRSTKLEDSAMYFCASSEEAGRSNSPLHFGNGTRLTVT.

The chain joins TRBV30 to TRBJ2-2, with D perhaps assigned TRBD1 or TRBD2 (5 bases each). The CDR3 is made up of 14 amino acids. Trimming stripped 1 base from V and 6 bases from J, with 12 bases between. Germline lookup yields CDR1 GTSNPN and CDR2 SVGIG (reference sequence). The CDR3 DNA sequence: TGTGCCTGGAGTGGTAGGCTGGGGGCCGGGGAGCTGTTTTTT. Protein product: CAWSGRLGAGELFF.

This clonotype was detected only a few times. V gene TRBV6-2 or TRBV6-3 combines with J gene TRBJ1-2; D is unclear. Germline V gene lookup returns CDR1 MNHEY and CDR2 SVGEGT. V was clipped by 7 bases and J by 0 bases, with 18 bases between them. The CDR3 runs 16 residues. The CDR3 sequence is CASTRHFTKANYGYTF. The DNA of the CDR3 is TGTGCCAGCACCCGACACTTCACTAAAGCTAACTATGGCTACACCTTC.

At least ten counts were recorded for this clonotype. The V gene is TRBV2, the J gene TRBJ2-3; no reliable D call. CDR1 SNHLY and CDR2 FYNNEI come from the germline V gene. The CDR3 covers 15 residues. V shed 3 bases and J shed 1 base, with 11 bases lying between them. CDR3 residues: CASSEAAAGTDTQYF. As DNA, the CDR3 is TGTGCCAGCAGTGAGGCCGCGGCAGGCACAGATACGCAGTATTTT.

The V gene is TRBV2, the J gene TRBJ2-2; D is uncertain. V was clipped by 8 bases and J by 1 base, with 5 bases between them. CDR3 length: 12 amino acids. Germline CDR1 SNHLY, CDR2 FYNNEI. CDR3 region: CASYQNTGELFF. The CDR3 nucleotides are TGTGCCAGCTATCAGAACACCGGGGAGCTGTTTTTT.

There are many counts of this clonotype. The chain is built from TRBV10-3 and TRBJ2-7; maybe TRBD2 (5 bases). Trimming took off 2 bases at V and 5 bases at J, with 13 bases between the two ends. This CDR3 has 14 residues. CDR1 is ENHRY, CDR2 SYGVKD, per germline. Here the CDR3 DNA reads TGTGCCATCAGTGAGGGACTCCGAGATAACGAGCAGTACTTC. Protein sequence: CAISEGLRDNEQYF.

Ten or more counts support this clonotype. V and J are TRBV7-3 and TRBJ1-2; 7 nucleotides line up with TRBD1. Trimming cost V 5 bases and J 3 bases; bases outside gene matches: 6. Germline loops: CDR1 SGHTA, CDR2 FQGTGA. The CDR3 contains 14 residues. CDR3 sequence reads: CASSMDRMDYGYTF. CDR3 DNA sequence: TGTGCCAGCAGCATGGACAGGATGGACTATGGCTACACCTTC.

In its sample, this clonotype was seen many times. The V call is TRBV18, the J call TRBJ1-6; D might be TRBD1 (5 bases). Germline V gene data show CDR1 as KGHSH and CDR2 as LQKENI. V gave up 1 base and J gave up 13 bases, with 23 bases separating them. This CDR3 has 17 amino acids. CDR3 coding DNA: TGTGCCAGCTCACCACAGATGGGACTGCCATTTCGGAGGCCCCTCCACTTT. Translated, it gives CASSPQMGLPFRRPLHF.

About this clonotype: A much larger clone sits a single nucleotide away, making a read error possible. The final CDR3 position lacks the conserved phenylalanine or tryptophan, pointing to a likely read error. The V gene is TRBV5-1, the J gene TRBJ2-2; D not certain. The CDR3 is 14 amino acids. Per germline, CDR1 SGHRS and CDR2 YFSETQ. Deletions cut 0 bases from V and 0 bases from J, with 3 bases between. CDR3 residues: CASSLGTNTGELFL. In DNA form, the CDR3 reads TGCGCCAGCAGCTTGGGCACGAACACCGGGGAGCTGTTTCTT.

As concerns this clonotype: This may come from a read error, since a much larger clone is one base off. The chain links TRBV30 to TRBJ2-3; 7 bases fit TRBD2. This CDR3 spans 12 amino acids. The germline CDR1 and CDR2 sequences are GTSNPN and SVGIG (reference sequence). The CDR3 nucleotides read TGTGCTGTCGGGGAGGGCACAGATATGCAGTATTTT. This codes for CAVGEGTDMQYF. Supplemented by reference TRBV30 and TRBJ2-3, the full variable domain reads SQTIHQWPATLVQPVGSPLSLECTVEGTSNPNLYWYRQAAGRGLQLLFYSVGIGQISSEVPQNLSASRPQDRQFILSSKKLLLSDSGFYLCAVGEGTDMQYFGPGTRLTVL.

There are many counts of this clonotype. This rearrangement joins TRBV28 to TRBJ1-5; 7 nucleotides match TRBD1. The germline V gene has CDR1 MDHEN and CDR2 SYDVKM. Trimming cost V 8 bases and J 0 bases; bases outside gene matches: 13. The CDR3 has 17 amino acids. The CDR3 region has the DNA TGTGCCAGCGTGACAGGGCGGGGCCTATATAGCAATCAGCCCCAGCATTTT. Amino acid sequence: CASVTGRGLYSNQPQHF.

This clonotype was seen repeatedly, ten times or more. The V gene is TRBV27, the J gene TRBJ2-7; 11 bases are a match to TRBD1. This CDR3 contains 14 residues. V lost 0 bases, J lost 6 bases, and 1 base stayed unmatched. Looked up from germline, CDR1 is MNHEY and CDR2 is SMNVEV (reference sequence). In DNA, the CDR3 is TGTGCCAGCAGTTTATCAGGGACAGGGGGCGAGCAGTACTTC. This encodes CASSLSGTGGEQYF.

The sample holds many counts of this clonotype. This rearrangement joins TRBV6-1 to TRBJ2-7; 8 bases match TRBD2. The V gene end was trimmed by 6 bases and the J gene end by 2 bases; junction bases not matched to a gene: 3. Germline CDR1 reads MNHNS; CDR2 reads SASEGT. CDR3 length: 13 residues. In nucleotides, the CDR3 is TGTGCCAGCAGGGTAGCGGGGACCTACGAGCAGTACTTC. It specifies CASRVAGTYEQYF.

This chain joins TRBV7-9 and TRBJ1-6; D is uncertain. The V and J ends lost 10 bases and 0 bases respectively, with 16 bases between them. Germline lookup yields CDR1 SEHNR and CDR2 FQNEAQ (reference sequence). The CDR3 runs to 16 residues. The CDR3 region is CATVEVVHSYNSPLHF. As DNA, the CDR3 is TGTGCCACGGTGGAGGTCGTGCACTCCTATAATTCACCCCTCCACTTT.

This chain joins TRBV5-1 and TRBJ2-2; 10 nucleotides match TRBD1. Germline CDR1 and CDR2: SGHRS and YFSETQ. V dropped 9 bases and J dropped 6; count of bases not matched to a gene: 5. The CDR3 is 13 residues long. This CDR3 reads CATRQGAPGELFF. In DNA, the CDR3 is TGCGCCACCCGACAGGGGGCGCCCGGGGAGCTGTTTTTT.

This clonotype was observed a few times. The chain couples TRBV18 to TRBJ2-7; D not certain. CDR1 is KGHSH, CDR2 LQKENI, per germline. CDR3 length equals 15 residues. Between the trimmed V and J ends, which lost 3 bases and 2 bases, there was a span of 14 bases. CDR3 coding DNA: TGTGCCAGCTCACCGGGGTTGACGGACCCCTACGAGCAGTACTTC. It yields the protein CASSPGLTDPYEQYF.

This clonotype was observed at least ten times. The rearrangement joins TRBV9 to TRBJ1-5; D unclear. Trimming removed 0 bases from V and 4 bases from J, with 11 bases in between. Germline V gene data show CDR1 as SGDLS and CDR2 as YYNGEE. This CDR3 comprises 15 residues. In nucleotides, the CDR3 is TGTGCCAGCAGCGTAGCACCCGGGTGGAATCAGCCCCAGCATTTT. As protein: CASSVAPGWNQPQHF.

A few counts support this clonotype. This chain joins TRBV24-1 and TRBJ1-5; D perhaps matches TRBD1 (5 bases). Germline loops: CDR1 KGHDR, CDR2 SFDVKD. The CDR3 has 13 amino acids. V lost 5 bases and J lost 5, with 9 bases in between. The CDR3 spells CATSVQGDQPQHF. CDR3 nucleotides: TGTGCCACCAGTGTTCAGGGCGATCAGCCCCAGCATTTT.

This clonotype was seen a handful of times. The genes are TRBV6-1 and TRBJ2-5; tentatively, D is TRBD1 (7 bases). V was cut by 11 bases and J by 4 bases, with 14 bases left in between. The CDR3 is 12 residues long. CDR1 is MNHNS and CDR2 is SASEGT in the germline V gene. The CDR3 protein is CAGSGGPETQYF. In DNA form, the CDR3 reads TGTGCCGGTTCAGGGGGGCCAGAGACCCAGTACTTC.

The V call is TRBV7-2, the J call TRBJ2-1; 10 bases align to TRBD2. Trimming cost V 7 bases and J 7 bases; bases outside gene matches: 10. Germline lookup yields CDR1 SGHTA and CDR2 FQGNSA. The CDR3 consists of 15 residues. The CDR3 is CASMEASGRINEQFF. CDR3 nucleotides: TGTGCCAGCATGGAGGCTAGCGGGAGAATAAATGAGCAGTTCTTC.

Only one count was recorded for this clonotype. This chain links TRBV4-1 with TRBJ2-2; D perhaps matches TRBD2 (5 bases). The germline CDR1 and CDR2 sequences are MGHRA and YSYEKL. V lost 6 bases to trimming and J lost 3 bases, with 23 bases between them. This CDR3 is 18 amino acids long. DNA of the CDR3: TGCGCCAGCAGGTTTGAGGGCGCCGGCGATCGTGACACCGGGGAGCTGTTTTTT. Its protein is CASRFEGAGDRDTGELFF.

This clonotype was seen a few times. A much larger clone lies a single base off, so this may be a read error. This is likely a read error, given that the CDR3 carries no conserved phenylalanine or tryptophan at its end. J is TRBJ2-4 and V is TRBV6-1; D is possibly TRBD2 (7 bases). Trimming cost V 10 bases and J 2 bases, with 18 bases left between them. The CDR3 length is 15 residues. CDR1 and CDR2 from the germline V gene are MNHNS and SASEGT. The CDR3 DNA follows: TGTGCCACTACGGGGGGCGTAGTGACCAAAAACATTCAGTACCTC. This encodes CATTGGVVTKNIQYL.

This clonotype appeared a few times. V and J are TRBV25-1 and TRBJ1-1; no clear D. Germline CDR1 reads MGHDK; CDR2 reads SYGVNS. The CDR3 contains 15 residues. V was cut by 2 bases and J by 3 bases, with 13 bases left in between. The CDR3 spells CASSEQVIGDTEAFF. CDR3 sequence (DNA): TGTGCCAGCAGTGAACAAGTGATTGGAGACACTGAAGCTTTCTTT.